Following are 28 T cell receptor beta chains from one sample sequenced in a study of long-term antiretroviral therapy in people with HIV. The assay used was immunoSEQ (version v3.0), run at survey level. Profiled with immunoSEQ multiplex PCR; TCRdb holds only in-frame clones, not every one. The data contain 25,000 to 35,000 clones, approximately 94% of them seen just once; the ten biggest clones take up approximately 2.5%. This sample comprised unsorted PBMCs, obtained approximately 7.1 years after starting antiretroviral therapy. These receptors were obtained from a man over 45 with HIV.

The rearrangement uses TRBV6-1 and TRBJ1-2; D is uncertain. V lost 3 bases to trimming and J lost 8 bases, with 10 bases between them. The CDR3 is made up of 12 amino acids. The germline V gene has CDR1 MNHNS and CDR2 SASEGT. The CDR3 reads CASSEQLRGYTF. CDR3 in DNA: TGTGCCAGCAGTGAGCAATTGCGGGGCTACACCTTC.

The genes are TRBV6-5 and TRBJ2-7; perhaps TRBD1 as D (6 bases). V was clipped by 0 bases and J by 1 base, with 10 bases between them. Germline V gene lookup returns CDR1 MNHEY and CDR2 SVGAGI. The CDR3 has 15 residues. The CDR3 DNA is TGTGCCAGCAGTTACTCGAACAGGGCATCCTACGAGCAGTACTTC. It translates to CASSYSNRASYEQYF.

This clone was seen once. The rearrangement links TRBV4-1 to TRBJ2-7; 10 nucleotides agree with TRBD1. The V gene end was trimmed by 4 bases and the J gene end by 4 bases; junction bases not matched to a gene: 7. CDR1 is MGHRA and CDR2 is YSYEKL in the germline V gene. The CDR3 length is 15 residues. This CDR3 reads CASSLTGTGVYEQYF. The CDR3 DNA reads TGCGCCAGCAGCCTAACCGGGACAGGGGTTTACGAGCAGTACTTC.

This rearrangement joins TRBV6-1 to TRBJ2-2; D is possibly TRBD2 (5 bases). The CDR3 loop spans 14 amino acids. Trimming left V 6 bases short and J 7 bases short, with 15 bases between. Germline V lookup: CDR1 MNHNS, CDR2 SASEGT. Here the CDR3 DNA reads TGTGCCAGCAGGATTCAGACTATCAGCGGGGAGCTGTTTTTT. This gives the protein CASRIQTISGELFF.

This clone appeared once. The gene calls are TRBV6-1 and TRBJ2-1; TRBD2 agrees at 10 bases. The CDR3 runs to 16 residues. J gave up 6 bases and V 3 bases, and 8 bases lay outside the gene matches. Germline CDR1 reads MNHNS; CDR2 reads SASEGT. The CDR3 protein is CASSDLPAGGPNEQFF. CDR3 bases: TGTGCCAGCAGTGACCTCCCAGCGGGGGGGCCCAATGAGCAGTTCTTC.

The V call is TRBV7-9, the J call TRBJ2-7, with D perhaps TRBD1 (7 bases). The germline V gene has CDR1 SEHNR and CDR2 FQNEAQ (reference sequence). The V and J ends lost 7 bases and 0 bases respectively, with 10 bases between them. The CDR3 is made up of 13 amino acids. The CDR3 here is CASTGGSSYEQYF. The CDR3 region has the DNA TGTGCCAGCACAGGGGGGAGCTCCTACGAGCAGTACTTC.

The chain recombines TRBV9 with TRBJ2-2, with TRBD1 matching over 10 bases. Germline lookup yields CDR1 SGDLS and CDR2 YYNGEE. CDR3 length equals 16 residues. The V and J ends lost 3 bases and 6 bases, in that order; junction bases with no gene match: 8. The CDR3 loop is CASSDRDRGGSGELFF. The CDR3 nucleotides are TGTGCCAGCAGCGACCGGGACAGGGGTGGCTCCGGGGAGCTGTTTTTT.

The chain couples TRBV5-4 to TRBJ2-7, with D maybe TRBD1 (6 bases). With 4 bases removed from V and 2 bases from J, the gap between germline ends came to 10 bases. This CDR3 is built from 13 residues. Germline assignment: CDR1 SGHNT and CDR2 YYREEE (reference sequence). CDR3: CASSRQATYEQYF. The CDR3 bases are TGTGCCAGCAGCCGACAGGCAACCTACGAGCAGTACTTC.

This clone was found once. The chain employs TRBV28 and TRBJ1-2; weak D call: TRBD1 (6 bases). V was clipped by 3 bases and J by 3 bases, with 17 bases between them. The germline CDR1 and CDR2 sequences are MDHEN and SYDVKM. The CDR3 covers 16 residues. This CDR3 is CASSFPGQFLDYGYTF. In DNA, the CDR3 is TGTGCCAGCAGTTTCCCAGGACAGTTCCTTGACTATGGCTACACCTTC.

The chain carries TRBV28 and TRBJ2-2, with D possibly called TRBD1 or TRBD2 (5 bases each). Trimming took 4 bases from V and 4 from J, leaving 10 bases between them. CDR1 and CDR2 from the germline V gene are MDHEN and SYDVKM. The CDR3 loop spans 14 amino acids. The CDR3 nucleotides are TGTGCCAGCAGTTCGGGACCGAGCACCGGGGAGCTGTTTTTT. Translation gives CASSSGPSTGELFF.

DNA for the CDR3: TGTGCCAGCACCCTAAACCCCAGGGCAGATACGCAGTATTTT. It specifies CASTLNPRADTQYF. The V gene is TRBV6-5, the J gene TRBJ2-3; maybe TRBD1 (5 bases). The V and J ends lost 7 bases and 4 bases respectively, with 15 bases between them. Germline V lookup: CDR1 MNHEY, CDR2 SVGAGI. The CDR3 runs to 14 residues.

This rearrangement joins TRBV5-6 to TRBJ1-2; D not resolved. Trimming took 0 bases from V and 7 from J, leaving 7 bases between them. The CDR3 spans 12 residues. Germline CDR1 SGHDT, CDR2 YYEEEE. The CDR3 here is CASSLVLAGYTF. The CDR3 DNA reads TGTGCCAGCAGCTTGGTTCTGGCTGGCTACACCTTC.

This chain connects TRBV6-1 to TRBJ2-4, with D hard to call. The CDR3 loop spans 14 amino acids. From germline, CDR1 is MNHNS and CDR2 SASEGT. Trimming stripped 3 bases from V and 10 bases from J, with 16 bases between. The CDR3 coding sequence is TGTGCCAGCAGTGACCCTCCTCGGGTGTATATTCAGTACTTC. It yields the protein CASSDPPRVYIQYF.

The rearrangement joins TRBV4-3 to TRBJ2-3; no clear D gene. Trimming removed 1 base from V and 10 bases from J, with 6 bases in between. The germline gives CDR1 LGHNA, CDR2 YSLEER. This CDR3 is 11 amino acids long. The CDR3 region has the DNA TGCGCCAGCAGCCAAGGAGTAGCGCAGTATTTT. Amino acid sequence: CASSQGVAQYF.

The genes are TRBV19 and TRBJ1-2; D not resolved. CDR3 length: 13 residues. V was trimmed by 5 bases and J by 1 base, leaving 8 bases between them. Per germline, CDR1 LNHDA and CDR2 SQIVND (reference sequence). CDR3 region: CASSPPGNYGYTF. The CDR3 DNA sequence: TGTGCCAGTAGTCCACCAGGTAACTATGGCTACACCTTC. The whole variable domain, remainder taken from reference TRBV19 and TRBJ1-2, is DGGITQSPKYLFRKEGQNVTLSCEQNLNHDAMYWYRQDPGQGLRLIYYSQIVNDFQKGDIAEGYSVSREKKESFPLTVTSAQKNPTAFYLCASSPPGNYGYTFGSGTRLTVV.

The chain is built from TRBV2 and TRBJ2-7, with 9 bases fitting TRBD1. CDR3 length: 16 amino acids. Germline trimming cut 6 bases from V and 4 bases from J; bases unmatched to any gene: 13. Looked up from germline, CDR1 is SNHLY and CDR2 is FYNNEI. CDR3 amino acids: CASSVQKQGAGYEQYF. The CDR3 coding sequence is TGTGCCAGCAGCGTACAGAAACAGGGGGCGGGTTACGAGCAGTACTTC.

The chain has TRBV7-9 and TRBJ1-4, with 8 bases identical to TRBD1. Germline CDR1 reads SEHNR; CDR2 reads FQNEAQ (reference sequence). V was clipped by 0 bases and J by 11 bases; unmatched bases: 5. The CDR3 spans 14 residues. The CDR3 DNA follows: TGTGCCAGCAGCTTAGCACAGGGGGGGGAGAAACTGTTTTTT. It encodes CASSLAQGGEKLFF. Supplemented by reference TRBV7-9 and TRBJ1-4, the full variable domain reads DTGVSQNPRHKITKRGQNVTFRCDPISEHNRLYWYRQTLGQGPEFLTYFQNEAQLEKSRLLSDRFSAERPKGSFSTLEIQRTEQGDSAMYLCASSLAQGGEKLFFGSGTQLSVL.

This chain links TRBV7-9 with TRBJ1-6; possibly TRBD1 for D (6 bases). The CDR3 is 14 residues long. The V end was cut by 2 bases, the J end by 9 bases, with 11 bases between. Germline V gene sequence: CDR1 SEHNR, CDR2 FQNEAQ (reference sequence). CDR3 sequence reads: CASSLKGGSSPLHF. The CDR3 DNA follows: TGTGCCAGCAGCTTAAAGGGGGGCAGTTCACCCCTCCACTTT.

The J gene is TRBJ1-2, the V gene TRBV6-5, with unresolved D. V was pared by 0 bases and J by 3 bases, with 8 bases between. Looked up from germline, CDR1 is MNHEY and CDR2 is SVGAGI. CDR3 size: 14 residues. The CDR3: CASSYSSWDYGYTF. Here the CDR3 DNA reads TGTGCCAGCAGTTACTCTTCTTGGGACTATGGCTACACCTTC.

J is TRBJ2-2 and V is TRBV7-3; D is possibly TRBD1 (6 bases). From germline, CDR1 is SGHTA and CDR2 FQGTGA. The CDR3 sequence is 14 residues long. V was trimmed by 8 bases and J by 1 base, leaving 11 bases between them. CDR3 in DNA: TGTGCCAGCGGACCACAGGGGAACACCGGGGAGCTGTTTTTT. Protein sequence: CASGPQGNTGELFF.

The V and J genes are TRBV10-1 and TRBJ2-7; D might be TRBD2 (5 bases). V was pared by 5 bases and J by 0 bases, with 11 bases between. Looked up from germline, CDR1 is WNHNN and CDR2 is SYGVQD (reference sequence). The length of the CDR3 is 14 residues. The CDR3, as DNA: TGCGCCAGCAGTCCCATGGAGGCCTCCTACGAGCAGTACTTC. Translated: CASSPMEASYEQYF.

J is TRBJ2-7 and V is TRBV6-6; the match to TRBD1 covers 9 bases. Germline assignment: CDR1 MNHNY and CDR2 SVGAGI (reference sequence). The CDR3 length is 14 residues. After removal of 7 bases from V and 5 bases from J, the junction contained 9 bases not matched to a gene. The CDR3: CASTPGQGRHEQYF. CDR3 sequence (DNA): TGTGCCAGCACCCCGGGACAGGGTCGGCACGAGCAGTACTTC.

J is TRBJ1-5 and V is TRBV27, with a weak D call TRBD1 (5 bases). V lost 3 bases and J lost 0, with 12 bases in between. Germline loops: CDR1 MNHEY, CDR2 SMNVEV (reference sequence). CDR3 size: 16 residues. CDR3 protein: CASSFSTDPSNQPQHF. CDR3 DNA sequence: TGTGCCAGCAGTTTCTCGACAGACCCTAGCAATCAGCCCCAGCATTTT.

V gene TRBV15 combines with J gene TRBJ2-3, with 9 positions matching TRBD1. Unmatched junction bases numbered 14, after V lost 5 bases and J lost 8 bases. Germline CDR1 is LNHNV and CDR2 is YYDKDF (reference sequence). The CDR3 has 16 amino acids. The CDR3 sequence: CATSGKDRGILGTQYF. Here the CDR3 DNA reads TGTGCCACCAGCGGAAAGGACAGGGGAATCTTAGGTACGCAGTATTTT.

The chain is built from TRBV19 and TRBJ1-6, with TRBD1 matching 7 bases. This CDR3 comprises 17 residues. The germline V gene encodes CDR1 LNHDA and CDR2 SQIVND (reference sequence). Trimming cost V 5 bases and J 2 bases; bases outside gene matches: 9. The CDR3 reads CASSGGTAPTYNSPLHF. The CDR3 nucleotides are TGTGCCAGTAGTGGAGGGACAGCTCCCACCTATAATTCACCCCTCCACTTT.

The V and J genes are TRBV18 and TRBJ1-2, with 9 nucleotides matching TRBD1. This CDR3 is 13 amino acids long. The V and J ends lost 4 bases and 7 bases, in that order; junction bases with no gene match: 4. Germline V gene lookup returns CDR1 KGHSH and CDR2 LQKENI. In nucleotides, the CDR3 is TGTGCCAGCTCACTAGGGACAGGGAGTGGCTACACCTTC. It yields the protein CASSLGTGSGYTF.

This clone occurred a few times. This chain uses TRBV5-1 with TRBJ1-6; weak D call: TRBD1 (5 bases). The germline CDR1 and CDR2 sequences are SGHRS and YFSETQ. The germline V and J ends were trimmed by 3 bases and 7 bases, with 14 bases remaining between them. This CDR3 is built from 15 residues. CDR3 protein: CASSSQGGDNSPLHF. For the CDR3, the DNA is TGCGCCAGCAGCTCGCAAGGAGGGGACAATTCACCCCTCCACTTT.

The genes are TRBV10-3 and TRBJ2-3, with 11 bases aligning to TRBD2. There are 16 residues in the CDR3. Germline assignment: CDR1 ENHRY and CDR2 SYGVKD. The V gene end was trimmed by 3 bases and the J gene end by 5 bases; junction bases not matched to a gene: 7. The CDR3 spells CAISDVSGGAEDTQYF. The CDR3 DNA is TGTGCCATCAGTGACGTTAGCGGGGGGGCCGAAGATACGCAGTATTTT.